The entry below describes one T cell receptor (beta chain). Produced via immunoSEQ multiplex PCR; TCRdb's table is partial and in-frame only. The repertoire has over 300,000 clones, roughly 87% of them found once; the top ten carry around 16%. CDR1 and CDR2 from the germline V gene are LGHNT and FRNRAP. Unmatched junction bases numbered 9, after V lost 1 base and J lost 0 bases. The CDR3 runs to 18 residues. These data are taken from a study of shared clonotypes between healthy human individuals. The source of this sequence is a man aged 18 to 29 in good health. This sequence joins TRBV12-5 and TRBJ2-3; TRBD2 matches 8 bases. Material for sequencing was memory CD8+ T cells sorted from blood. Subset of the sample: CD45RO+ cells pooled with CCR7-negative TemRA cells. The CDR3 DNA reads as TGTGCTAGTGGTTTGGGGACCGTAGCGGGGATGAGCACAGATACGCAGTATTTT. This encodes CASGLGTVAGMSTDTQYF.